This entry features one T cell receptor (beta chain) sequence. After removal of 7 bases from V and 3 bases from J, the junction contained 7 bases not matched to a gene. The CDR3 consists of 14 residues. CDR1 and CDR2 (germline): MDHEN, SYDVKM. This sample is part of a study of blood T cell dynamics during melanoma immunotherapy. Looking at the study overall: Metastatic melanoma patients received first-line pembrolizumab or nivolumab plus ipilimumab.

Data came from immunoSEQ multiplex PCR; TCRdb stores just in-frame clones and leaves some out. The table includes approximately 6,900 clones, 80% detected once. As for time point: pre-treatment baseline. Patients had no prior systemic cancer treatment, immunosuppressants or other active cancers. The material was blood, obtained from a patient treated with checkpoint blockade. The V gene is TRBV28, the J gene TRBJ2-3, with 7 bases fitting TRBD1. The receptor was isolated from a human donor with melanoma. The CDR3 loop is CASTFLQGTDTQYF. The CDR3, as DNA: TGTGCCAGCACTTTCTTACAGGGGACAGATACGCAGTATTTT. Supplemented by reference TRBV28 and TRBJ2-3, the full variable domain reads DVKVTQSSRYLVKRTGEKVFLECVQDMDHENMFWYRQDPGLGLRLIYFSYDVKMKEKGDIPEGYSVSREKKERFSLILESASTNQTSMYLCASTFLQGTDTQYFGPGTRLTVL.